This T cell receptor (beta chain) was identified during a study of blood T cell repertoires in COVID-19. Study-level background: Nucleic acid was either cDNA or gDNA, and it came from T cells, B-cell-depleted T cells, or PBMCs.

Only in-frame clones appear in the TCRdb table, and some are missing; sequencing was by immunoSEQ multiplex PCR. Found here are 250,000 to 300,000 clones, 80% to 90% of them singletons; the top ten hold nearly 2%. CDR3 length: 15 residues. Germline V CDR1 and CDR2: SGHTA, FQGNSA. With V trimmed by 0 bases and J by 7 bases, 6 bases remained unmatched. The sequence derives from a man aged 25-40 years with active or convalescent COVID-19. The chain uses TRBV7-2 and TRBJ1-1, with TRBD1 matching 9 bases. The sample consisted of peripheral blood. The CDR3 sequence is CASSLAGQGTIEAFF. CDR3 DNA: TGTGCCAGCAGCTTAGCGGGACAGGGAACCATTGAAGCTTTCTTT.